This TCR beta chain originates from a study of CD8 T cells in ankylosing spondylitis. Study observations and caveats: Reported data indicate significant enrichment of disease-linked clones within matched ankylosing spondylitis synovial fluid. Disease-linked clones proved CD8+ and comparatively uncommon in peripheral blood.

This clonotype has a handful of counts. Antigen: not known. Molecular-barcoded quantitative 5'-RACE produced these TCR beta libraries. TCRdb ran MiXCR on the 5' RACE reads and lists one entry per CDR3 protein. The table shows about 150,000 distinct CDR3 sequences, with 30% to 40% occurring only once. Sequencing was performed on synovial fluid, either unsorted or a sorted T cell fraction (not recorded which). The receptor's source is a male donor with ankylosing spondylitis.

The CDR3 is CATGGGGGYNEQFF. The CDR3 bases are TGTGCCACCGGTGGCGGGGGGGGCTACAATGAGCAGTTCTTC. The chain joins TRBV12-3 or TRBV12-4 to TRBJ2-1; 9 bases fit TRBD2. V lost 10 bases, J lost 3 bases, and 7 bases stayed unmatched. The CDR3 is 14 amino acids.